This T cell receptor (beta chain) was found in a study of blood T cell repertoires in COVID-19. The wider study: Samples representing acute and convalescent COVID-19 were sourced from the United States, Italy and Spain. From T cells, B-cell-depleted T cells, or PBMCs came the material, which was cDNA or gDNA.

In assigning cohorts, the study relied on participant-reported clinical history. Per the original data handling: Using reference gene primer amplification, nucleated cell counts were estimated. The table came from immunoSEQ multiplex PCR; TCRdb's copy has only in-frame clones and leaves some out. The V and J calls and clone size come from that table; D and trimming were worked out from the DNA. The table shows around 360,000 clones, with approximately 84% occurring only once. The CDR3 length is 19 residues. In germline, CDR1 is LNHDA, CDR2 SQIVND (reference sequence). Trimming left V 3 bases short and J 8 bases short, with 28 bases between.

This sequence joins TRBV19 and TRBJ1-4; a possible D gene is TRBD1 (6 bases). The TCR originated in a woman in her 30s who had recovered from COVID-19. Sequenced: PBMCs or T cells enriched from blood (not recorded which). The CDR3 here is CASSMRPGGSKSAGEKLFF. In DNA form, the CDR3 reads TGTGCCAGTAGTATGAGACCGGGGGGCAGTAAGTCGGCAGGCGAAAAACTGTTTTTT.